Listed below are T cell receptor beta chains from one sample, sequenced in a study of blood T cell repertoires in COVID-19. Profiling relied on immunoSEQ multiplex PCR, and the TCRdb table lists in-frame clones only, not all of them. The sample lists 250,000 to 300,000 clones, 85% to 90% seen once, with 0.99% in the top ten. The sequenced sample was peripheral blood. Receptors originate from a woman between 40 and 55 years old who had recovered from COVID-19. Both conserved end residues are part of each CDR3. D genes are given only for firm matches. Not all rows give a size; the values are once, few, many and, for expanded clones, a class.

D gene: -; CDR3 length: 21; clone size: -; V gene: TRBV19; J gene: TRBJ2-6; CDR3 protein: CASSIVRGVGGNWSGANVLTF; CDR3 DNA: TGTGCCAGTAGTATAGTTCGAGGGGTTGGGGGGAACTGGTCTGGGGCCAACGTCCTGACTTTC
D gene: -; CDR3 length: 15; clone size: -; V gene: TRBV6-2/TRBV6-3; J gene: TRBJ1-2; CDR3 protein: CASSYATGPNYGYTF; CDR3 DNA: TGTGCCAGCAGTTACGCCACAGGGCCCAACTATGGCTACACCTTC
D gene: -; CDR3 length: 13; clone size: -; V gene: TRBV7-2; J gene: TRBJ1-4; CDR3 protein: CASSLGPRDTVRF; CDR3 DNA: TGTGCCAGCAGCTTAGGGCCCCGGGACACTGTCCGATTT
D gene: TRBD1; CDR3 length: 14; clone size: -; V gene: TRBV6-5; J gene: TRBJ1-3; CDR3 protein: CASSYRGPGNTIYF; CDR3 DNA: TGTGCCAGCAGTTACAGGGGGCCAGGAAACACCATATATTTT
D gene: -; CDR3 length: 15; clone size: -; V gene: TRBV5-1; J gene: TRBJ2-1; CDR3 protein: CASSLAPPRYNEQFF; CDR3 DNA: TGCGCCAGCAGCTTGGCCCCACCTCGGTACAATGAGCAGTTCTTC
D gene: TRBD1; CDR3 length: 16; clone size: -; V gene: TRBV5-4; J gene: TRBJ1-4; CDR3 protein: CASSWGQAATNEKLFF; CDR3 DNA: TGTGCCAGCAGCTGGGGACAGGCGGCAACTAATGAAAAACTGTTTTTT
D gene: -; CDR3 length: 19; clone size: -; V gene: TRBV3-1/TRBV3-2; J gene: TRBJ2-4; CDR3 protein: CASSNTWGGTSGAKNIQYF; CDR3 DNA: TGTGCCAGCAGCAACACATGGGGGGGCACTAGTGGGGCCAAAAACATTCAGTACTTC
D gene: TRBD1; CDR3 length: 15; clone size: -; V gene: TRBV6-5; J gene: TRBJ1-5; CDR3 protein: CASSRTGAGNQPQHF; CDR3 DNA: TGTGCCAGCAGCCGGACAGGGGCCGGCAATCAGCCCCAGCATTTT
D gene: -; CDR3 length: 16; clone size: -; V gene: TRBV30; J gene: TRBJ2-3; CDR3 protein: CAWSPVVALYTDTQYF; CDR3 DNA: TGTGCCTGGAGCCCCGTGGTAGCCCTCTACACAGATACGCAGTATTTT
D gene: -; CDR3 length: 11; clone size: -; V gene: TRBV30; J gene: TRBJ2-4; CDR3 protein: CAWSEGNIQYF; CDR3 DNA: TGTGCCTGGAGTGAGGGGAACATTCAGTACTTC
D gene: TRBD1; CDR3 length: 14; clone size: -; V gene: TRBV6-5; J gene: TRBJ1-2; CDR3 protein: CASSPGDRGPGYTF; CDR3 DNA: TGTGCCAGCAGTCCCGGGGACAGGGGGCCTGGCTACACCTTC
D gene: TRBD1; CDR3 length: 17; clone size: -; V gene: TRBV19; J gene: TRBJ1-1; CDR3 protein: CASNPTRDRGPYTEAFF; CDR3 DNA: TGTGCCAGTAACCCTACCCGGGACAGGGGACCTTACACTGAAGCTTTCTTT
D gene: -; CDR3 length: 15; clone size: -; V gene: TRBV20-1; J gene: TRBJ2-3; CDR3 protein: CSVGERVASTDTQYF; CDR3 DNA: TGCAGTGTTGGTGAGCGGGTAGCTAGCACAGATACGCAGTATTTT
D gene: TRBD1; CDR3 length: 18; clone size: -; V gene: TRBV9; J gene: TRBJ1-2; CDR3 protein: CASSVAVGGTGANYGYTF; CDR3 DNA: TGTGCCAGCAGCGTAGCGGTGGGGGGGACAGGAGCTAACTATGGCTACACCTTC
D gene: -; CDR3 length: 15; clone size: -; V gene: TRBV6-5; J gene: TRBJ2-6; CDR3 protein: CASSTTGTGANVLTF; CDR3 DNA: TGTGCCAGCAGCACAACAGGGACCGGGGCCAACGTCCTGACTTTC
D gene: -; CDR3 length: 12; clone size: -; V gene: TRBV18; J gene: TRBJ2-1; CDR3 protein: CASSQGGNEQFF; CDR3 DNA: TGTGCCAGCTCGCAGGGGGGCAATGAGCAGTTCTTC
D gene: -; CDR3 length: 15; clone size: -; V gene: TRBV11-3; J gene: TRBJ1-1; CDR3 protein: CASSLGSGTNTEAFF; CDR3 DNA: TGTGCCAGCAGCTTAGGGAGCGGGACCAACACTGAAGCTTTCTTT
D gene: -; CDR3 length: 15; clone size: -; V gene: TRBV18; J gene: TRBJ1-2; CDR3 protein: CASSRGQGINYGYTF; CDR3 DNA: TGTGCCAGCTCACGGGGGCAGGGAATCAACTATGGCTACACCTTC
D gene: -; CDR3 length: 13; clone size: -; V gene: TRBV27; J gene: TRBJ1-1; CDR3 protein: CASSPRGATEAFF; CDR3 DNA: TGTGCCAGCAGTCCCCGCGGGGCGACTGAAGCTTTCTTT
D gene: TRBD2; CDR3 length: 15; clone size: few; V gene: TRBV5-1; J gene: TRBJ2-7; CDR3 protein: CASSPRLAGVYEQYF; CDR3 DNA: TGCGCCAGCAGCCCAAGACTAGCGGGAGTCTACGAGCAGTACTTC
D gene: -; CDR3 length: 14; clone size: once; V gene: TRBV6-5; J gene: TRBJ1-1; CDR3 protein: CASSSRVGSTEAFF; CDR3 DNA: TGTGCCAGCAGTTCCAGGGTCGGGAGCACTGAAGCTTTCTTT
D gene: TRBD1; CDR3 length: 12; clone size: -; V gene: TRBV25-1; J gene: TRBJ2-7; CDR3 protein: CATLGDRGEQYF; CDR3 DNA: TGTGCCACGCTCGGGGACAGGGGCGAGCAGTACTTC
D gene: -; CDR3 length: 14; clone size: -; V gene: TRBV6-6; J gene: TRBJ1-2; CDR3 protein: CASSRLGANYGYTF; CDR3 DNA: TGTGCCAGCAGTAGACTCGGGGCTAACTATGGCTACACCTTC
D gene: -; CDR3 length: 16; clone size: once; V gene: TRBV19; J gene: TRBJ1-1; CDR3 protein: CASTRGGGKPNTEAFF; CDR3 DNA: TGTGCCAGTACCCGCGGTGGGGGGAAACCCAACACTGAAGCTTTCTTT
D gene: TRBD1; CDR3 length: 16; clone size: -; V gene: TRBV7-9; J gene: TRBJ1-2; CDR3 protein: CASSILPGQGGHGYTF; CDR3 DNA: TGTGCCAGCAGCATTCTGCCGGGACAGGGAGGCCATGGCTACACCTTC
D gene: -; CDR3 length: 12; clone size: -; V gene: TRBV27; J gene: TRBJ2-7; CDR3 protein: CASHSTNYEQYF; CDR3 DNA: TGTGCCAGCCACAGCACGAACTACGAGCAGTACTTC
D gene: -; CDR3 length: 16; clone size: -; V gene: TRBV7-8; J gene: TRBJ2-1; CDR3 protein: CASSLGAGLPYNEQFF; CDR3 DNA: TGTGCCAGCAGCTTAGGGGCGGGATTACCCTACAATGAGCAGTTCTTC